This TCR beta chain was recorded in a study of blood T cell repertoires in COVID-19. Study in general: The origin of the acute and convalescent COVID-19 samples was the United States, Italy and Spain. T cells, B-cell-depleted T cells, or PBMCs provided the cDNA or gDNA that served as material.

Germline lookup yields CDR1 MDHEN and CDR2 SYDVKM. The CDR3 contains 15 residues. Trimming cost V 3 bases and J 6 bases; bases outside gene matches: 10. In the original processing: Scientists estimated how many nucleated cells there were by amplifying reference gene primers. Assay used: immunoSEQ multiplex PCR; TCRdb lists only in-frame clones, some missing. V, J and clone size were drawn from that table, and D and trimming were deduced from the DNA. The sample gives roughly 150,000 clones, around 80% of which show up once; approximately 9.7% is in the top ten. The TCR originated in a woman in her forties or fifties with acute or convalescent COVID-19. The chain carries TRBV28 and TRBJ2-7, with 8 bases identical to TRBD2. The sample consisted of peripheral blood. CDR3 nucleotide sequence: TGTGCCAGCAGTTTTGAGTCGGGAGGGTCGCGCGAGCAGTACTTC. Translated, it gives CASSFESGGSREQYF.